The entry below describes one T cell receptor beta chain. This entry is derived from a study of lymphopenia after photon versus proton radiotherapy. TCRdb's table, derived via immunoSEQ multiplex PCR, lists solely in-frame clones and lacks some. The table lists 20,000 to 25,000 clones, around 90% of them singletons. The material sequenced was peripheral blood, taken from a patient treated with proton-based radiotherapy. This clonotype originated in a woman in her 70s with pancreatic cancer. Some clones in this sample may be carry-over from other donors' samples.

The CDR3 sequence: CAWTGQGRVFGQETQYF. CDR3 nucleotide sequence: TGTGCCTGGACAGGACAGGGGAGGGTTTTTGGACAAGAGACCCAGTACTTC. The chain is built from TRBV30 and TRBJ2-5; 9 bases match TRBD1. Germline V gene sequence: CDR1 GTSNPN, CDR2 SVGIG (reference sequence). J lost 2 bases, V lost 4 bases, and 14 bases had no gene match. The CDR3 consists of 17 residues.